One and the same sample provided the 2 T cell receptor beta chains below, sequenced in a study of cytomegalovirus exposure and HLA in healthy donors. 60 Vbeta and 13 Jbeta primers were used in PCR. Only in-frame clones appear in the TCRdb table, and some are missing; sequencing was by immunoSEQ multiplex PCR. This sample has 100,000 to 150,000 clones; about 86% occur once, and the top ten carry about 0.76%. The specimen sequenced was PBMCs. All receptors come from a young man in good health and CMV-seronegative.

The rearrangement links TRBV30 to TRBJ1-2, with 10 bases matching TRBD1. This CDR3 has 12 residues. Germline V gene lookup returns CDR1 GTSNPN and CDR2 SVGIG (reference sequence). Trimming removed 8 bases from V and 7 bases from J; junction bases left unmatched: 7. The chain's CDR3 is CAQTGDRGGYTF. The CDR3, as DNA: TGTGCCCAGACTGGGGACAGGGGTGGCTACACCTTC.

V usage is TRBV5-1 and J usage is TRBJ2-2; D unresolved. The CDR3 consists of 15 residues. CDR1 and CDR2 from the germline V gene are SGHRS and YFSETQ. Trimming shortened V by 2 bases and J by 2 bases, and 10 bases separated the two germline ends. The CDR3 protein is CASSFESTNTGELFF. For the CDR3, the DNA is TGCGCCAGCAGCTTTGAAAGCACCAACACCGGGGAGCTGTTTTTT.